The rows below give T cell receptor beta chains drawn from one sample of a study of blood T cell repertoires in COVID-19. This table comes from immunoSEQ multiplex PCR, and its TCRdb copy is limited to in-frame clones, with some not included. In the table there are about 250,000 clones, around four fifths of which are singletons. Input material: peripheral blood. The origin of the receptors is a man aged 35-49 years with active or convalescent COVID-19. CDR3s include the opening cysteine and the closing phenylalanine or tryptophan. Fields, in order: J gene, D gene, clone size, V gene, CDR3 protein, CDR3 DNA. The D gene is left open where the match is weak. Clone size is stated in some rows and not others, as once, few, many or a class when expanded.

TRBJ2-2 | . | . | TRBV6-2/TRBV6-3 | CASSYPAGELFF | TGTGCCAGCAGTTACCCGGCCGGGGAGCTGTTTTTT
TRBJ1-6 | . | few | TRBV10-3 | CAISDSGVYNSPLHF | TGTGCCATCAGTGATTCCGGGGTCTATAATTCACCCCTCCACTTT
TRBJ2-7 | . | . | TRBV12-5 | CASRSVVYEQYF | TGTGCTAGCCGTTCGGTCGTCTACGAGCAGTACTTC
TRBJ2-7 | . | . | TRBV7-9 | CASSTAYEQYF | TGTGCCAGCAGCACTGCGTACGAGCAGTACTTC
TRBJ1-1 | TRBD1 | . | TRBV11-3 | CASSPPGQLNTEAFF | TGTGCCAGCAGCCCACCGGGACAGTTGAACACTGAAGCTTTCTTT
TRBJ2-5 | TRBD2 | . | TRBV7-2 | CASSSNMGPAGKTQYF | TGTGCCAGCAGCTCCAACATGGGACCAGCGGGGAAGACCCAGTACTTC
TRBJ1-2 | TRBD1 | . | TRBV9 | CASSPRQGQGGYTF | TGTGCCAGCAGCCCGAGACAGGGCCAGGGAGGCTACACCTTC
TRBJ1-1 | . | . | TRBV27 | CASKHRSTEAFF | TGTGCCAGCAAACACAGGAGCACTGAAGCTTTCTTT
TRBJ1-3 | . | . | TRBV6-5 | CASKLQADGNTIYF | TGTGCCAGCAAATTACAGGCTGACGGAAACACCATATATTTT
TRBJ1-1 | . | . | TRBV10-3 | CAISAGENTEAFF | TGTGCCATCAGTGCCGGGGAGAACACTGAAGCTTTCTTT
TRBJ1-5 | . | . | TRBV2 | CASKGGGTSNQPQHF | TGTGCCAGCAAGGGGGGGGGAACTAGCAATCAGCCCCAGCATTTT
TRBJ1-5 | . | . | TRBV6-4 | CASSENRHSNQPQHF | TGTGCCAGCAGTGAGAACAGGCATAGCAATCAGCCCCAGCATTTT
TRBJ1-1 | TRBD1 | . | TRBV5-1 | CASSFEQGAGTEAFF | TGCGCCAGCAGCTTCGAGCAGGGGGCTGGCACTGAAGCTTTCTTT
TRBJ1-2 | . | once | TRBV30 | CAWSVQGVYGYTF | TGTGCCTGGAGTGTACAGGGTGTCTATGGCTACACCTTC
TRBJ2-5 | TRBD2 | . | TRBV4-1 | CASRPIASGRPETQYF | TGCGCCAGCAGACCTATCGCTAGCGGGAGGCCAGAGACCCAGTACTTC
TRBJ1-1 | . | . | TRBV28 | CASSFLQYEAFF | TGTGCCAGCAGTTTTTTACAGTATGAAGCTTTCTTT
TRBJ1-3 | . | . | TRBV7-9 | CASRAGASGNTIYF | TGTGCCAGCAGGGCAGGGGCCTCTGGAAACACCATATATTTT
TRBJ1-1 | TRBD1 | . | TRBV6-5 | CASSPQGAGTEAFF | TGTGCCAGCAGTCCGCAGGGGGCTGGAACTGAAGCTTTCTTT
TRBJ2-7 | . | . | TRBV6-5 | CASSYSAGDYEQYF | TGTGCCAGCAGTTACTCGGCAGGGGACTACGAGCAGTACTTC
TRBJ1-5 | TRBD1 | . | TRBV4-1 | CASSQSPGQVNQPQHF | TGCGCCAGCAGCCAGTCGCCGGGACAGGTGAATCAGCCCCAGCATTTT
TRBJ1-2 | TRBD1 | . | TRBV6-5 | CASSSGTAGYTF | TGTGCCAGCAGCTCCGGGACAGCTGGCTACACCTTC
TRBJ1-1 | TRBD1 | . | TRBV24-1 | CATTATGGTEAFF | TGTGCCACCACCGCGACAGGGGGCACTGAAGCTTTCTTT
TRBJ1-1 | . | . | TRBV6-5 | CASNGRGTEAFF | TGTGCCAGCAATGGCAGGGGCACTGAAGCTTTCTTT
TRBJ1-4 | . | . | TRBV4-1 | CASSQVGARNEKLFF | TGCGCCAGCAGCCAAGTTGGGGCTAGAAATGAAAAACTGTTTTTT
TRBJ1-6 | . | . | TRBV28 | CASSLTSSAGYNSPLHF | TGTGCCAGCAGTTTAACTTCTAGTGCTGGTTATAATTCACCCCTCCACTTT
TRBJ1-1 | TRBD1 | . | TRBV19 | CASNDRVGDTEAFF | TGTGCCAGTAATGACAGGGTAGGGGACACTGAAGCTTTCTTT
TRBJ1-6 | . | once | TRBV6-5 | CASSWGEVNSPLHF | TGTGCCAGCAGTTGGGGGGAAGTGAATTCACCCCTCCACTTT
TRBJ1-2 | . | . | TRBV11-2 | CASSPQGQLHNTF | TGTGCCAGCAGCCCTCAGGGGCAGTTGCACAACACCTTC
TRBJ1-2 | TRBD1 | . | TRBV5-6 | CASSRGQGDGYTF | TGTGCCAGCAGCCGAGGACAGGGGGATGGCTACACCTTC
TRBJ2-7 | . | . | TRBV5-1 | CASSSQGYEQYF | TGCGCCAGCAGCTCACAGGGCTACGAGCAGTACTTC
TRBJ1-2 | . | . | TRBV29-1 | CSVENLGLYYGYTF | TGCAGCGTTGAAAATTTAGGACTGTACTATGGCTACACCTTC
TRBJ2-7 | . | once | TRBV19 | CASSIGRGYEQYF | TGTGCCAGTAGTATCGGCAGGGGCTACGAGCAGTACTTC
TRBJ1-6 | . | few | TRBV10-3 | CAISIGQNSYNSPLHF | TGTGCCATCAGTATCGGACAGAACTCCTATAATTCACCCCTCCACTTT
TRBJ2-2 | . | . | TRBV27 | CASGRVNTGELFF | TGTGCCAGCGGCAGGGTAAACACCGGGGAGCTGTTTTTT
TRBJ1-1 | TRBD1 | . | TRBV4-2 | CASSRDLQGGSTEAFF | TGTGCCAGCAGCCGAGACCTACAGGGGGGATCCACTGAAGCTTTCTTT
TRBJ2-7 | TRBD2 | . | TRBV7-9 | CASRPGAGVFYEQYF | TGTGCCAGCAGACCTGGAGCGGGGGTCTTCTACGAGCAGTACTTC
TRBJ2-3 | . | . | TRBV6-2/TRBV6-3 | CASSYKNLASDTQYF | TGTGCCAGCAGTTACAAGAATCTAGCTTCCGATACGCAGTATTTT
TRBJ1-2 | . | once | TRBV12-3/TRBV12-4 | CASSQGPGYGYTF | TGTGCCAGCTCCCAGGGGCCGGGCTATGGCTACACCTTC
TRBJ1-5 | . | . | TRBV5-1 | CASSLAGGNQPQHF | TGCGCCAGCAGCTTGGCGGGGGGGAATCAGCCCCAGCATTTT
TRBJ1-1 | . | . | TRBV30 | CAWSIGGPEAFF | TGTGCCTGGAGTATCGGCGGCCCTGAAGCTTTCTTT
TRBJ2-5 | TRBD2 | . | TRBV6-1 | CASSEAWLAAQETQYF | TGTGCCAGCAGTGAAGCCTGGCTAGCGGCTCAAGAGACCCAGTACTTC